The 2 T cell receptor beta chains in this list originate from one sample, sequenced in a study of cytomegalovirus exposure and HLA in healthy donors. Produced via immunoSEQ multiplex PCR; TCRdb's table is partial and in-frame only. Of about 110,000 clones listed, about 88% were seen once; the top ten hold about 1.8%. Sample: PBMCs. The receptors shown here come from a woman aged 18-29 years in good health and CMV-seropositive.

The V call is TRBV4-1, the J call TRBJ2-1; 12 bases are shared with TRBD2. The CDR3 covers 15 residues. The V gene end was trimmed by 0 bases and the J gene end by 7 bases; junction bases not matched to a gene: 1. Germline loops: CDR1 MGHRA, CDR2 YSYEKL. The CDR3: CASSQDTSGGNEQFF. The CDR3 region has the DNA TGCGCCAGCAGCCAAGATACTAGCGGGGGGAATGAGCAGTTCTTC.

This sequence joins TRBV10-3 and TRBJ2-7, with 9 bases fitting TRBD1. Germline V lookup: CDR1 ENHRY, CDR2 SYGVKD. This CDR3 comprises 15 residues. V trimming: 2 bases; J trimming: 6 bases; junction bases outside the gene matches: 8. The CDR3 bases are TGTGCCATCAGTGAGCGAGACGCGGGACAGGGCGAGCAGTACTTC. Translation: CAISERDAGQGEQYF.